One and the same sample provided the 6 T cell receptor beta chains below, sequenced in a study of blood T cells in healthy people across ages. A second PCR of roughly 7 to 11 cycles used a sample-barcoded 5' primer and a J-beta primer mix. Via MiXCR, TCRdb re-called the 5' RACE reads, giving one row per CDR3 protein. In the table there are 600,000 to 1,000,000 distinct CDR3 sequences, 55% to 70% of which are singletons. The source material was blood. Receptors were obtained from a man between 25 and 39 years old in good health.

This chain links TRBV13 with TRBJ2-4; tentatively, D is TRBD1 or TRBD2 (6 bases each). The last part of the DNA fits TRBJ2-5 better; the J call may be wrong. The CDR3 consists of 18 residues. Germline assignment: CDR1 PRHDT and CDR2 FYEKMQ (reference sequence). CDR3: CASSFRVGGGTIQETQYF. Written as DNA, the CDR3 is TGTGCCAGCAGCTTCAGGGTTGGAGGGGGGACAATCCAAGAGACCCAGTACTTC.

The chain recombines TRBV6-1 with TRBJ2-1; 10 positions match TRBD1. Germline loops: CDR1 MNHNS, CDR2 SASEGT. This CDR3 is built from 14 residues. Trimming removed 7 bases from V and 12 bases from J; junction bases left unmatched: 12. The CDR3 DNA reads as TGTGCCAGCACCTACGGGACAGGGGTATTAGGGCAGTTCTTC. It specifies CASTYGTGVLGQFF.

The chain joins TRBV20-1 to TRBJ2-3; 7 bases are shared with TRBD2. The CDR3 sequence is 13 residues long. Trimming at V came to 6 bases and at J to 6 bases, leaving 9 bases not matched to a gene. The germline CDR1 and CDR2 sequences are DFQATT and SNEGSKA (reference sequence). In DNA, the CDR3 is TGCAGTGCCGATGGGGGGGAGGTGGATACGCAGTATTTT. Encoded protein: CSADGGEVDTQYF.

The chain couples TRBV12-3 or TRBV12-4 to TRBJ2-1; D is unresolved. V lost 1 base to trimming and J lost 5 bases, with 9 bases between them. This CDR3 has 14 amino acids. The chain's CDR3 is CASSLGPAHNEQFF. DNA of the CDR3: TGTGCCAGCAGTTTAGGCCCAGCACACAATGAGCAGTTCTTC.

This chain joins TRBV7-6 and TRBJ2-6; D gene uncertain. This CDR3 has 18 residues. Looked up from germline, CDR1 is SGHVS and CDR2 is FNYEAQ. Trimming removed 3 bases from V and 0 bases from J, with 15 bases in between. The CDR3 bases are TGTGCCAGCAGCTTTGAAAGTAGGCCTATCTCTGGGGCCAACGTCCTGACTTTC. This codes for CASSFESRPISGANVLTF.

The rearrangement joins TRBV6-2 or TRBV6-3 to TRBJ2-5, with a tentative D call TRBD1 (7 bases). The CDR3 sequence is 15 residues long. V lost 1 base, J lost 11 bases, and 20 bases lay in between. Germline V gene data show CDR1 as MNHEY and CDR2 as SVGEGT. CDR3 residues: CASSYFGISRGEQYF. The CDR3 DNA reads TGTGCCAGCAGTTACTTCGGGATCAGCAGGGGGGAGCAGTACTTC.